The clone carrying this T cell receptor beta chain was observed a single time. The CDR3 runs 12 residues. Germline loops: CDR1 MGHRA, CDR2 YSYEKL. V lost 3 bases and J lost 8, with 8 bases in between. A v3.0 immunoSEQ assay was performed at survey level. The protocol was immunoSEQ multiplex PCR, while the TCRdb copy is restricted to in-frame clones and leaves out a portion. Altogether about 32,000 clones are present, 65% to 90% being singletons, with the ten largest covering 4.4%. These data are taken from a study of long-term antiretroviral therapy in people with HIV. This chain joins TRBV4-1 and TRBJ2-1; D gene unclear. The specimen comprised unsorted PBMCs, sampled approximately 3.5 years after starting antiretroviral therapy. This receptor was obtained from a man between 18 and 35 years old with HIV. In DNA form, the CDR3 reads TGCGCCAGCAGCCATCCAGGCTATGAGCAGTTCTTC. Translation: CASSHPGYEQFF.